This TCR beta chain was identified during a study of human T cells and chemical hapten exposure. Study summary: Alopecia areata, totalis or universalis affected patients who were mostly female.

This CDR3 spans 13 amino acids. V was clipped by 1 base and J by 5 bases, with 3 bases between them. CDR1 is KGHSH and CDR2 is LQKENI in the germline V gene. Individual cDNA molecules in this library carried unique molecular identifiers. TCRdb independently ran MiXCR on the RACE reads; one entry per CDR3 protein. The sample consists of 90,000 to 110,000 distinct CDR3 sequences, roughly 10% of them appearing once. This clonotype was found many times. As to time point: patch test 2, 6 weeks after DPC sensitization. Regarding treatment: therapeutic diphenylcyclopropenone sensitization with weekly scalp DPC.

The clonotype was recovered from a woman aged 40-49 years with alopecia areata. Some clones in this sample may be carry-over from other donors' samples. This chain connects TRBV18 to TRBJ1-6; no definite D call. Sequencing used whole blood, obtained in connection with sensitization to the hapten diphenylcyclopropenone (DPC). CDR3 nucleotide sequence: TGTGCCAGCTCACCACAGAATAATTCACCCCTCCACTTT. The encoded protein is CASSPQNNSPLHF. The full variable domain, completed using reference TRBV18 and TRBJ1-6, is NAGVMQNPRHLVRRRGQEARLRCSPMKGHSHVYWYRQLPEEGLKFMVYLQKENIIDESGMPKERFSAEFPKEGPSILRIQQVVRGDSAAYFCASSPQNNSPLHFGNGTRLTVT.